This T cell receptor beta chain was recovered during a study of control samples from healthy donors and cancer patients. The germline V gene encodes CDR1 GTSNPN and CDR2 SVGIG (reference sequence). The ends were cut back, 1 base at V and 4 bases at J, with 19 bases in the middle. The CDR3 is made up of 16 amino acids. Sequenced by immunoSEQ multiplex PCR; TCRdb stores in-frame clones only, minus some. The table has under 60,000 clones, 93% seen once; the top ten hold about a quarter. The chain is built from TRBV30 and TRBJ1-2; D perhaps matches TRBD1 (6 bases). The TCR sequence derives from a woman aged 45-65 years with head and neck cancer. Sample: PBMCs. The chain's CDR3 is CAWSGNRVVRLYGYTF. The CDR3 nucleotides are TGTGCCTGGAGTGGAAACAGGGTAGTTCGTCTCTATGGCTACACCTTC.